This record concerns one T cell receptor beta chain sequence. The antigen is not known. Adult Caucasians living in Nashville, Tennessee made up all of the donors. This sample is part of a study of shared clonotypes between healthy human individuals. Study background: Each donor's CD4 naive and CD4 memory cells filled three plates apiece, CD8 naive two, and CD8 memory one. General study findings and limits: Clonotypes not shared had lower generation probabilities than those common to all four donors.

Original processing methods: Because ImmunoSEQ provided only junction sequences with no quality scores, the filtering differed. Sequencing used immunoSEQ multiplex PCR; TCRdb keeps in-frame clones, though not all of them. V, J and clone size derive from that table, while D and trimming were established from the DNA sequence. The table shows over a million clones, with around 75% occurring only once. V dropped 0 bases and J dropped 7 bases, with 4 bases sitting between them. CDR1 is SGHTS and CDR2 is YDEGEE in the germline V gene. CDR3 length: 11 amino acids. The V gene is TRBV5-8, the J gene TRBJ1-1; D not resolved. The TCR originated in a man between 18 and 29 years old in good health. The sequenced sample consisted of memory CD4+ T cells sorted from blood. Subset noted: CD45RA-negative fraction. The CDR3 loop reads CASSLVGEAFF. The CDR3, as DNA: TGTGCCAGCAGCTTGGTAGGTGAAGCTTTCTTT. Looking up the rest from reference TRBV5-8 and TRBJ1-1 gives the full variable domain: EAGVTQSPTHLIKTRGQQATLRCSPISGHTSVYWYQQALGLGLQFLLWYDEGEERNRGNFPPRFSGRQFPNYSSELNVNALELEDSALYLCASSLVGEAFFGQGTRLTVV.